This TCR beta chain was identified in a study of cytomegalovirus exposure and HLA in healthy donors. Broader study findings: No immune exposure information besides CMV serostatus was available. A later analysis showed HLA-associated TCR beta chains outstripping equally common others in clonal expansion. Certain indistinguishable V segments, among them TRBV6-2 and TRBV6-3, were excluded.

About this clone: Its specificity is not known.

V was cut by 3 bases and J by 1 base, with 9 bases left in between. There are 14 residues in the CDR3. CDR1 and CDR2 (germline): MGHRA, YSYEKL. Primers for the PCR totalled 60 Vbeta and 13 Jbeta. TCRdb's table, derived via immunoSEQ multiplex PCR, lists solely in-frame clones and lacks some. Its table lists under 200,000 clones. Sequencing input: PBMCs. J is TRBJ1-2 and V is TRBV4-1; no reliable D call. The receptor comes from a woman aged 18-29 years in good health and CMV-seropositive. The CDR3 reads CASSQAQVNYGYTF. CDR3 coding DNA: TGCGCCAGCAGCCAGGCTCAGGTTAACTATGGCTACACCTTC.